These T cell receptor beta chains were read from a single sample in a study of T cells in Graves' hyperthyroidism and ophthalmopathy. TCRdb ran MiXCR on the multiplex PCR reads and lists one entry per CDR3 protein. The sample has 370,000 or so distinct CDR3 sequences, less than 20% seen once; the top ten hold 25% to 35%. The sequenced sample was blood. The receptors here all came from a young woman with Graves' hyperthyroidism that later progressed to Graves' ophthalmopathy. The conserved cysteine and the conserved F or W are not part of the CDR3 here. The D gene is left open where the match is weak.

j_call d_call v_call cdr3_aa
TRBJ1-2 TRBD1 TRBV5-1 ASSAGQGLSDGYT
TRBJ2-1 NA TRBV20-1 SVMGTSYNEQF
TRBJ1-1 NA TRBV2 ASTRGGGTEAF
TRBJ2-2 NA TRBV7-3 ASSLTGAANTGELF
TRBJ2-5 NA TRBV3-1 ASSQDLLARAGGQETQY
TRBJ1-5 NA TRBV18 ASSPRPDSNQPQH
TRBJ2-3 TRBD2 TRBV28 ASSSGLEALDTQY
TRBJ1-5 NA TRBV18 ASSPSQGPNQPQH
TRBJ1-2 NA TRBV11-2 ASSLTGLNGYT
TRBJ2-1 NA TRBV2 ASRPGKGLGNEQF
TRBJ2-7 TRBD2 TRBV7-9 ASSTSGRLHYEQY
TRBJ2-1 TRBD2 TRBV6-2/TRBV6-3 ASSWLAGGPNEQF
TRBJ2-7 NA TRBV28 ASSLRQAIYEQY
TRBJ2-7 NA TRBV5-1 ASSGSSGHEQY
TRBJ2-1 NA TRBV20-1 SASGTRGSNEQF
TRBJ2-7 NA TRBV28 ASSLRNRHDIWISYEQY
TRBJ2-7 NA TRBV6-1 AICTGELREQY
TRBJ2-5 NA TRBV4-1 ASSREREETQY
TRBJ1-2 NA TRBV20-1 SARDLGGGYT
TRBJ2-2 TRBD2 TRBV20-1 SVLSGRIAGELF
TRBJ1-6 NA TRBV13 ASSLVSEVGSPLH
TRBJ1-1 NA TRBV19 ASSEGRPRAEAF
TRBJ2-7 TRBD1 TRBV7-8 TSSHLRDRGIEQY
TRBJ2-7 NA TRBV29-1 SGWDSYEQY
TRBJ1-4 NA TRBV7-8 ASSSDDSTGEKLF
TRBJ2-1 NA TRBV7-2 ASSLSQGVSNEQF
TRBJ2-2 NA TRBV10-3 AISFGVGGTGELF
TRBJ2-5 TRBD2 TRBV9 ASSPAGVVETQY
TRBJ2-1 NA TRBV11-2 ASSMTRGNEQF
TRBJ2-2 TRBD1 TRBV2 ASSQDRGLTGELF
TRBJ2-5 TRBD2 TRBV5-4 ASSRTEAGGPQETQY
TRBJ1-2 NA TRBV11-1 ASSLTQGANYGYT
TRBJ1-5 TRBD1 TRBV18 ASSPGQANQPQH
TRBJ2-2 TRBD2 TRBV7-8 ASSSSSGRARNTGELF
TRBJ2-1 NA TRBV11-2 DSSSRGNEQF
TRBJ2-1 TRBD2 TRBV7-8 ASRLAGGSNEQF
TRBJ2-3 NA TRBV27 ASKSLDTQY
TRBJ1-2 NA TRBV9 ASSIQGGSGGYT
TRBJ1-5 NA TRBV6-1 ASSEASSSNQPQH
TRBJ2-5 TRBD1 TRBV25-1 ASQDRGPETQY
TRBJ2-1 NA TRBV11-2 ASSLVPSQFTTYNEQF
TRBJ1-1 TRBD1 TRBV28 ASRDRATEAF
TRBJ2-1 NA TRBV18 ASSPLTENNEQF
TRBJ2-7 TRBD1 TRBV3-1 ASSQDGQGRYEQY
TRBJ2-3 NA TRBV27 ASRYLGTDTQY
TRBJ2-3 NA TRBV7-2 ASSPSGPLGTDTQY
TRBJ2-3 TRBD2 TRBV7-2 ASSLLREGQDTQY
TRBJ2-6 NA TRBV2 ASSEALAGSGANVLT
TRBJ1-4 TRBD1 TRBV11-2 ASSQDRAYEKLF
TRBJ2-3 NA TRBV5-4 ASSFSGEPQY
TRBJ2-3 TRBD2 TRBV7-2 ASSLMSSGLGGDTQY
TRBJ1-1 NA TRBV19 ASTRGFVAEAF
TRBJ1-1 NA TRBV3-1 ASSQTGQTEAF
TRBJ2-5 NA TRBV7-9 ASSLVGPGRETQY
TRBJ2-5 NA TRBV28 ASSLRGTQY
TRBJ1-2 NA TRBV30 ACSSGTADT
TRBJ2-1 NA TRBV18 ASSSTEYNEQF
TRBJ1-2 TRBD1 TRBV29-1 SVEGQGSYGYT
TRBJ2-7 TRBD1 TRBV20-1 SAIGQGAYEQY
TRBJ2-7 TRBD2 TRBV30 AWIDAGLALREQY